The T cell receptor (beta chain) described here comes from a study of post-analysis software for immune sequencing data. Findings and caveats of the study: Five or six TRBV segments, TRBV5-6, TRBV5-1 and TRBV20-1 among them, were found more frequent in patients than controls. Normalized Chao1 diversity was significantly reduced in patients versus controls. Pronounced co-clustering by F measure was evident among identically batched samples.

Notes on this clonotype: Its cognate antigen is unknown.

Included in the TCR beta cDNA libraries were unique molecular identifiers. The source material, 1 to 10 million T cells, gave rise to roughly 500,000 cDNA molecules. TCRdb re-analysed the PCR reads in MiXCR, keeping a single row per CDR3 protein. The profile shows approximately 440,000 distinct CDR3 sequences, 45% of them singletons. The CDR3 sequence is 11 residues long. The germline V gene has CDR1 DFQATT and CDR2 SNEGSKA (reference sequence). This chain uses TRBV20-1 with TRBJ2-5; D possibly corresponds to TRBD2 (6 bases). The better agreement between TRBJ2-4 and the DNA end casts doubt on the J call. The sequencing sample was made of blood. This receptor was obtained from a girl between 5 and 17 years old with multiple sclerosis. The CDR3 DNA follows: TGCAGTTCTCCCGCGGGAAGCATTCAGTACTTC. This sequence encodes CSSPAGSIQYF.